This TCR beta chain is drawn from a study of T cells in Graves' hyperthyroidism and ophthalmopathy. RNA transcripts served as the template for amplifying TCR beta CDR3 regions. TCR CDR3 underwent first-round RT-PCR with the HTBI primer set. TCRdb itself ran the multiplex PCR reads through MiXCR, one entry per CDR3 protein. The sample contains fewer than 550,000 distinct CDR3 sequences, around 16% of which appear only once. The CDR3 length is 18 residues. J lost 5 bases, V lost 3 bases, and 12 bases had no gene match. CDR1 and CDR2 from the germline V gene are DFQATT and SNEGSKA (reference sequence). The origin of this receptor is a woman younger than 35 with Graves' hyperthyroidism. V gene TRBV20-1 combines with J gene TRBJ2-2; 13 bases align to TRBD2. Sequencing used blood. CDR3 loop: CSARQRTSGGLGTGELFF. The DNA for the CDR3 is TGCAGTGCTAGGCAGCGGACTAGCGGGGGTTTGGGTACCGGGGAGCTGTTTTTT.